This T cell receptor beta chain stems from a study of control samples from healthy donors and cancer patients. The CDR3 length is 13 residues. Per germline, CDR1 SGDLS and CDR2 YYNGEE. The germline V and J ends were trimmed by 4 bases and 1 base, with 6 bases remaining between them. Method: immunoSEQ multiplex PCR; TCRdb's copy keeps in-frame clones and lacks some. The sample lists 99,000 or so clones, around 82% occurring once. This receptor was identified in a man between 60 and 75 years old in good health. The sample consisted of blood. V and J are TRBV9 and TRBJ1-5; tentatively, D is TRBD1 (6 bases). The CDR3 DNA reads TGTGCCAGCAGCAGGGGGAGCAATCAGCCCCAGCATTTT. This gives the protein CASSRGSNQPQHF.